This record looks at one T cell receptor (beta chain) sequence and its context. The antigen remains undetermined. This entry comes from a study of shared clonotypes between healthy human individuals. Study-level findings and limits: Blood was the only sampled material, and tissue repertoires likely differ. Non-shared clonotypes had lower generation probabilities than those shared by all four donors.

The CDR3 is 15 residues long. Trimming shortened V by 4 bases and J by 0 bases, and 12 bases separated the two germline ends. Germline-derived CDR1 and CDR2 are SGHRS and YFSETQ. Repertoires were generated with immunoSEQ multiplex PCR, while TCRdb's copy carries only in-frame clones and drops some. The table records about 600,000 clones, less than 98% of them present only once. This clonotype originated in a woman aged 25-40 years in good health. The sample was naive CD4+ T cells sorted from blood. As to subset: CD45RA+ positively selected. The V gene is TRBV5-1, the J gene TRBJ2-3; no definite D call. CDR3 nucleotides: TGCGCCAGCAGCCAAGGGCAGGAGAGCACAGATACGCAGTATTTT. This codes for CASSQGQESTDTQYF.